The clone carrying this T cell receptor beta chain was seen a few times. As yet, its antigen is unknown. Clones were sequenced by immunoSEQ multiplex PCR, and TCRdb holds only the in-frame ones, with some missing. The top ten clones hold about 12% of a sample with more than 200,000 clones, about 88% of them seen once. The germline V gene encodes CDR1 SEHNR and CDR2 FQNEAQ (reference sequence). Germline trimming cut 9 bases from V and 2 bases from J; bases unmatched to any gene: 8. The CDR3 extends over 14 amino acids. The entry originates in a study of cytomegalovirus exposure and HLA in healthy donors. Whole-study context: In a later analysis, the 90 to 150 validation repertoires were reported to have used the same platform as the 650 to 800 first-cohort repertoires.

Notes on the study in general: It was found in a later analysis that first-cohort TCR clusters tended to co-occur in the roughly 120 validation repertoires. Specific recognition of CMV antigens was confirmed in vitro for three chains (all CMV-associated).

The clonotype originates from a man younger than 35 in good health and CMV-seropositive. J is TRBJ2-7 and V is TRBV7-9; 9 nucleotides agree with TRBD2. The sequenced sample consisted of PBMCs. CDR3 DNA: TGTGCCAGTTCACCGGGACTAGCCACCTACGAGCAGTACTTC. Its translation: CASSPGLATYEQYF.